A selection of T cell receptor beta chains follows, all from one sample in a study of CD8 T cells in Susac syndrome. From the immunoSEQ multiplex PCR reads, TCRdb called clonotypes with MiXCR, one entry per CDR3 protein. The sample lists over 100,000 distinct CDR3 sequences, roughly 90% occurring once. The sample comprised CD8+ T cells from PBMCs. These receptors were collected from a human donor in good health. The CDR3 runs from the conserved cysteine through the conserved F or W. The D gene is left open where the match is weak. Not every row has a clone size; where given, it reads once, few, many or a size class.

TRBJ2-5	NA	TRBD2	TRBV7-2	CASSSRGGALQETQYF	TGTGCCAGCAGCTCTCGGGGGGGGGCGCTTCAAGAGACCCAGTACTTC
TRBJ1-2	NA	NA	TRBV25-1	CASTERGIDGYTF	TGTGCCAGCACCGAAAGGGGGATAGACGGCTACACCTTC
TRBJ2-5	NA	TRBD2	TRBV13	CASSLRTSGVETQYF	TGTGCCAGCAGCCTCCGGACTAGCGGGGTTGAGACCCAGTACTTC
TRBJ2-2	NA	NA	TRBV27	CASSKRGVGLGTGELFF	TGTGCCAGCAGCAAGAGAGGCGTAGGGCTCGGCACCGGGGAGCTGTTTTTT
TRBJ2-1	NA	NA	TRBV2	CASSIPGESSYNEQFF	TGTGCCAGCAGCATACCTGGCGAGAGCTCCTACAATGAGCAGTTCTTC
TRBJ2-3	NA	NA	TRBV2	CASSVTGWTDTQYF	TGTGCCAGCAGCGTAACAGGGTGGACAGATACGCAGTATTTT
TRBJ2-7	few	NA	TRBV6-2/TRBV6-3	CASSDTRYYYEQYF	TGTGCCAGCAGCGACACCCGTTACTACTACGAGCAGTACTTC
TRBJ1-6	NA	TRBD1	TRBV5-1	CASSSTQGAYNSPLHF	TGCGCCAGCAGCTCAACACAGGGGGCCTATAATTCACCCCTCCACTTT
TRBJ2-5	NA	TRBD2	TRBV7-2	CASSRTGRLAGQETQYF	TGTGCCAGCAGCCGGACCGGTAGACTAGCGGGACAAGAGACCCAGTACTTC
TRBJ1-4	NA	NA	TRBV3-1	CASSRWRGGGEKLFF	TGTGCCAGCAGCCGTTGGAGGGGCGGGGGAGAAAAACTGTTTTTT
TRBJ1-1	NA	NA	TRBV20-1	CSASISGRASEAFF	TGCAGTGCTAGTATATCAGGACGGGCCTCTGAAGCTTTCTTT
TRBJ2-5	once	TRBD2	TRBV2	CASSDSGGPGPQETQYF	TGTGCCAGCAGTGATTCGGGGGGACCGGGACCCCAAGAGACCCAGTACTTC
TRBJ1-1	NA	NA	TRBV19	CASRLGVGTEAFF	TGTGCCAGTAGGCTCGGCGTGGGCACTGAAGCTTTCTTT
TRBJ2-1	once	NA	TRBV20-1	CSASTGWNEQFF	TGCAGTGCCAGTACAGGGTGGAATGAGCAGTTCTTC
TRBJ1-6	NA	NA	TRBV7-9	CASSPGTENSPLHF	TGTGCCAGCAGCCCCGGGACCGAGAATTCACCCCTCCACTTT
TRBJ2-7	NA	TRBD2	TRBV6-6	CASSYSVGLAGDEQYF	TGTGCCAGCAGTTACTCTGTGGGACTAGCGGGAGACGAGCAGTACTTC
TRBJ2-7	NA	TRBD1	TRBV3-1	CASSQDPGTGGYEQYF	TGTGCCAGCAGCCAAGACCCTGGGACAGGGGGCTACGAGCAGTACTTC
TRBJ1-6	NA	NA	TRBV7-3	CASSRGDYNSPLHF	TGTGCCAGCAGCCGGGGGGACTATAATTCACCCCTCCACTTT
TRBJ2-1	NA	TRBD2	TRBV5-1	CASSFSGGGSYNEQFF	TGCGCCAGCAGCTTTAGCGGGGGGGGGTCCTACAATGAGCAGTTCTTC
TRBJ2-4	NA	TRBD1	TRBV20-1	CSARNPRQGVAKNIQYF	TGCAGTGCTAGAAATCCTCGCCAGGGGGTAGCCAAAAACATTCAGTACTTC
TRBJ1-1	few	NA	TRBV3-1	CASSQDRGWTEAFF	TGTGCCAGCAGCCAAGACAGGGGTTGGACTGAAGCTTTCTTT
TRBJ2-2	NA	TRBD2	TRBV18	CASSSGTSASGELFF	TGTGCCAGCTCGTCCGGGACTAGCGCTTCCGGGGAGCTGTTTTTT
TRBJ2-2	NA	NA	TRBV11-1	CASSRDPNTGELFF	TGTGCCAGCAGCAGGGATCCGAACACCGGGGAGCTGTTTTTT
TRBJ1-5	NA	NA	TRBV9	CASSVGGLPNQPQHF	TGTGCCAGCAGCGTAGGAGGACTGCCAAATCAGCCCCAGCATTTT
TRBJ2-7	few	TRBD1	TRBV18	CASSPPQGVNEQYF	TGTGCCAGCTCACCTCCACAGGGGGTGAACGAGCAGTACTTC
TRBJ1-5	NA	NA	TRBV7-9	CASSPSGFGGAQPQHF	TGTGCCAGCAGCCCTAGTGGGTTCGGGGGCGCTCAGCCCCAGCATTTT
TRBJ1-2	few	NA	TRBV6-2/TRBV6-3	CASSFSGERKGYTF	TGTGCCAGCAGTTTCTCTGGGGAGAGGAAGGGCTACACCTTC
TRBJ2-2	once	NA	TRBV20-1	CSARDRDRGLFF	TGCAGTGCTAGAGATCGGGACCGTGGGCTGTTTTTT
TRBJ2-7	NA	NA	TRBV4-2	CASSQEINRLSSYEQYF	TGTGCCAGCAGCCAAGAGATTAACAGATTAAGCTCCTACGAGCAGTACTTC
TRBJ2-1	NA	TRBD2	TRBV12-3/TRBV12-4	CASSKREGVGNEQFF	TGTGCCAGCAGTAAGCGGGAGGGCGTCGGCAATGAGCAGTTCTTC
TRBJ1-1	once	NA	TRBV5-4	CASSSDHIGTEAFF	TGTGCCAGCAGCTCCGACCACATTGGTACTGAAGCTTTCTTT
TRBJ1-5	NA	NA	TRBV20-1	CSARDFRGSPVNQPQHF	TGCAGTGCTAGAGATTTCCGAGGCAGCCCTGTCAATCAGCCCCAGCATTTT
TRBJ2-7	once	TRBD2	TRBV6-2/TRBV6-3	CASSKIRTSVKYPYEQYF	TGTGCCAGCAGCAAGATTCGGACTAGCGTGAAGTACCCCTACGAGCAGTACTTC
TRBJ1-2	NA	NA	TRBV29-1	CSARPGFQDGYTF	TGCAGCGCACGTCCCGGGTTTCAAGATGGCTACACCTTC
TRBJ2-2	NA	TRBD2	TRBV11-2	CASSHSGENTGELFF	TGTGCCAGCAGTCACAGCGGGGAGAACACCGGGGAGCTGTTTTTT
TRBJ1-4	NA	NA	TRBV13	CASSSYHQAGDEKLFF	TGTGCCAGCAGCTCGTACCATCAGGCGGGGGATGAAAAACTGTTTTTT
TRBJ2-1	NA	NA	TRBV5-1	CASQLRAWYNEQFF	TGCGCCAGCCAACTCCGGGCCTGGTACAATGAGCAGTTCTTC
TRBJ2-5	NA	NA	TRBV6-2/TRBV6-3	CASSFGIQETQYF	TGTGCCAGCAGTTTCGGGATCCAAGAGACCCAGTACTTC
TRBJ2-3	NA	NA	TRBV5-1	CASSLDPAATDTQYF	TGCGCCAGCAGCTTGGATCCAGCAGCCACAGATACGCAGTATTTT
TRBJ2-2	NA	NA	TRBV7-9	CASSLAINTGELFF	TGTGCCAGCAGCTTGGCCATCAACACCGGGGAGCTGTTTTTT
TRBJ2-3	NA	NA	TRBV6-6	CASSYPRGPGTDTQYF	TGTGCCAGCAGTTACCCCCGGGGTCCGGGCACAGATACGCAGTATTTT
TRBJ2-2	NA	NA	TRBV29-1	CSVGGDNTGELFF	TGCAGCGTTGGGGGGGATAACACCGGGGAGCTGTTTTTT
TRBJ1-1	NA	NA	TRBV7-3	CASARGLGTEAFF	TGTGCCAGCGCCCGAGGGTTGGGAACTGAAGCTTTCTTT
TRBJ2-4	NA	NA	TRBV20-1	CSARDPDTLAKNIQYF	TGCAGTGCTAGAGACCCGGACACTTTAGCCAAAAACATTCAGTACTTC
TRBJ2-7	few	NA	TRBV7-2	CASSPLGSSYEQYF	TGTGCCAGCAGCCCTTTGGGGAGCTCCTACGAGCAGTACTTC